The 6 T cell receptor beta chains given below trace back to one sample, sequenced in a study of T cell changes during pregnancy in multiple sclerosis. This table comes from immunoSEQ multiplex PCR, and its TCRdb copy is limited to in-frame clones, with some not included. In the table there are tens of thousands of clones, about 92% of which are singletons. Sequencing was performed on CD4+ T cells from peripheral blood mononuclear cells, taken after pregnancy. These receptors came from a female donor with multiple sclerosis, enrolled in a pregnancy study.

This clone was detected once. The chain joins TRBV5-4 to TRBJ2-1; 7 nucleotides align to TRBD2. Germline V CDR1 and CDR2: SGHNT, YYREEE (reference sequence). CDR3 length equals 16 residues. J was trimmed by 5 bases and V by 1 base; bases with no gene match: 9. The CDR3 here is CASSLPLGGRDNEQFF. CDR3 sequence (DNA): TGTGCCAGCAGCTTGCCCCTCGGAGGGAGGGACAATGAGCAGTTCTTC.

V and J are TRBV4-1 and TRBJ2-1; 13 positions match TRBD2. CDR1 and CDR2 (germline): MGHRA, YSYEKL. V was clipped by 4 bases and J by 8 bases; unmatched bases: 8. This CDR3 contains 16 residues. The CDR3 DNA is TGCGCCAGCAGCCGAGAGACTAGCGGGAGGAGCCATGAGCAGTTCTTC. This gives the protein CASSRETSGRSHEQFF.

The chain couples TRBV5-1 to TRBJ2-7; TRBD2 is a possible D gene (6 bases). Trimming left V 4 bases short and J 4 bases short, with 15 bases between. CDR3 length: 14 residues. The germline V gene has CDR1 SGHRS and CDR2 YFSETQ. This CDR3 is CASSAEVGGYEQYF. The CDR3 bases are TGCGCCAGCAGCGCTGAGGTCGGGGGTTACGAGCAGTACTTC.

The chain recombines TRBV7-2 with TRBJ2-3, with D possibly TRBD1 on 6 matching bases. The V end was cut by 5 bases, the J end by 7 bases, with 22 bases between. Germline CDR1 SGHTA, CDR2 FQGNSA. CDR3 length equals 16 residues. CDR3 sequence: CASSQTRGTSGNTQYF. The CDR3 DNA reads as TGTGCCAGCAGCCAGACCAGGGGAACGTCTGGAAATACGCAGTATTTT.

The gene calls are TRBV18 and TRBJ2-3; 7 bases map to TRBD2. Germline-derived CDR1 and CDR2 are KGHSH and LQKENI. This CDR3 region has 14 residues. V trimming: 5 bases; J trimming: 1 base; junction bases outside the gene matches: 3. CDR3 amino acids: CASSSGLGTDTQYF. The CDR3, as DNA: TGTGCCAGCTCATCAGGACTAGGCACAGATACGCAGTATTTT.

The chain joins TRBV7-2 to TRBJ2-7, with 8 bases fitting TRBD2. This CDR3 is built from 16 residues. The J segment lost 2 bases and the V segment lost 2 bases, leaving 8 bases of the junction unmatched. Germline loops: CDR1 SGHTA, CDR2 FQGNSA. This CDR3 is CASSLSSSGIPYEQYF. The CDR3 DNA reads TGTGCCAGCAGCTTATCGAGTAGCGGGATCCCCTACGAGCAGTACTTC.